This entry lists 13 T cell receptor beta chains sequenced from one sample in a study of molecular identifiers for immune sequencing clone quantification. TCRdb reanalysed the PCR reads using MiXCR and keeps one entry per CDR3 protein. Among approximately 550,000 distinct CDR3 sequences, approximately 25% were seen once, and the ten largest hold roughly 0.77%. Sequencing was performed on naive CD8+ T cells from blood, with Jurkat cell RNA spiked in. Subset denoted: FACS-sorted CD8+CD4-CCR7+CD45RA+ naive T cells. The source is a human donor in good health. Some libraries in this study had Jurkat cell RNA spiked in.

This clonotype was observed at least ten times. CDR3 sequence: CASSLGTGTSDYEQYF. Here the CDR3 DNA reads TGTGCCAGCAGTCTGGGGACCGGGACTAGCGACTACGAGCAGTACTTC. The chain carries TRBV28 and TRBJ2-7; 10 bases agree with TRBD2. With V trimmed by 5 bases and J by 3 bases, 10 bases remained unmatched. Germline CDR1 and CDR2: MDHEN and SYDVKM. CDR3 length: 16 amino acids.

This clonotype was counted at least ten times. This chain joins TRBV7-2 and TRBJ2-1; D may be TRBD2 (5 bases). CDR3 length equals 16 residues. CDR1 is SGHTA and CDR2 is FQGNSA in the germline V gene. V was clipped by 6 bases and J by 0 bases, with 15 bases between them. The CDR3 loop reads CASSLDSASSYNEQFF. The CDR3 DNA reads TGTGCCAGCAGTTTGGATAGCGCGAGCTCCTACAATGAGCAGTTCTTC.

This clonotype was recorded many times. The chain carries TRBV18 and TRBJ1-1; D remains ambiguous. The CDR3 is 11 amino acids. Trimming took off 3 bases at V and 5 bases at J, with 4 bases between the two ends. The germline CDR1 and CDR2 sequences are KGHSH and LQKENI. CDR3 DNA: TGTGCCAGCTCACCGGAAACTGAAGCTTTCTTT. This gives the protein CASSPETEAFF.

This chain uses TRBV9 with TRBJ1-2; a weak D match, TRBD1 (5 bases). The V gene lost 0 bases and the J gene lost 4 bases, with 10 bases spanning the gap. Germline V gene sequence: CDR1 SGDLS, CDR2 YYNGEE. The CDR3 has 14 residues. The CDR3 DNA reads TGTGCCAGCAGCGTAGGAATGGACACCTATGGCTACACCTTC. It is translated as CASSVGMDTYGYTF.

This rearrangement joins TRBV14 to TRBJ1-6; a weak D match, TRBD1 (5 bases). The V gene's germline CDR1 is SGHDN and CDR2 FVKESK. This CDR3 region has 17 residues. Trimming stripped 7 bases from V and 0 bases from J, with 16 bases between. CDR3 amino acids: CASNPGTLSSYNSPLHF. The CDR3, as DNA: TGTGCCAGCAACCCGGGGACCCTGTCCTCCTATAATTCACCCCTCCACTTT.

This clonotype was detected ten times or more. The rearrangement joins TRBV29-1 to TRBJ2-3; perhaps TRBD2 as D (5 bases). The CDR3 runs to 14 residues. V dropped 3 bases and J dropped 2 bases, with 12 bases sitting between them. From germline, CDR1 is SQVTM and CDR2 ANQGSEA. Here the CDR3 reads CSVDPDGLTDTQYF. In DNA form, the CDR3 reads TGCAGCGTTGATCCGGACGGACTCACAGATACGCAGTATTTT.

This clonotype was recorded many times. The J gene is TRBJ1-2, the V gene TRBV28; no firm D call. Trimming cost V 5 bases and J 0 bases, with 16 bases left between them. Looked up from germline, CDR1 is MDHEN and CDR2 is SYDVKM. The CDR3 covers 16 residues. The CDR3 region has the DNA TGTGCCAGCAGTCCCATTCCCGTCGGGGCTAACTATGGCTACACCTTC. Protein: CASSPIPVGANYGYTF.

This chain connects TRBV13 to TRBJ2-5; 9 nucleotides align to TRBD2. V trimming: 0 bases; J trimming: 0 bases; junction bases outside the gene matches: 5. This CDR3 is built from 17 residues. The V gene's germline CDR1 is PRHDT and CDR2 FYEKMQ (reference sequence). The CDR3 protein is CASSLGGSGRYQETQYF. The DNA for the CDR3 is TGTGCCAGCAGCTTAGGCGGGAGCGGGAGGTACCAAGAGACCCAGTACTTC.

This clonotype was seen a few times. The genes are TRBV9 and TRBJ2-3, with 7 bases aligning to TRBD2. The CDR3 spans 17 residues. After removal of 3 bases from V and 3 bases from J, the junction contained 13 bases not matched to a gene. From germline, CDR1 is SGDLS and CDR2 YYNGEE. The CDR3 DNA is TGTGCCAGCAGCGCACTTAGAGGACTAGAACAAACAGATACGCAGTATTTT. Amino acids: CASSALRGLEQTDTQYF.

The gene calls are TRBV6-2 or TRBV6-3 and TRBJ1-2; D not certain. The CDR3 is 13 residues long. V shed 8 bases and J shed 4 bases, with 14 bases lying between them. Germline V gene data show CDR1 as MNHEY and CDR2 as SVGEGT. CDR3 nucleotide sequence: TGTGCCAGCGGAATCGACGAGAGCTATGGCTACACCTTC. It is translated as CASGIDESYGYTF.

This clonotype was counted ten times or more. This chain connects TRBV20-1 to TRBJ1-1, with D hard to call. Germline assignment: CDR1 DFQATT and CDR2 SNEGSKA (reference sequence). V was clipped by 7 bases and J by 4 bases, with 10 bases between them. There are 11 residues in the CDR3. CDR3 DNA sequence: TGCAGTGGCTTGGTAGGCACTGAAGCTTTCTTT. Its protein product is CSGLVGTEAFF.

This clonotype was found a few times. V and J are TRBV30 and TRBJ1-1, with unresolved D. Germline V gene data show CDR1 as GTSNPN and CDR2 as SVGIG (reference sequence). The V end was cut by 1 base, the J end by 4 bases, with 13 bases between. The CDR3 loop spans 14 amino acids. This CDR3 is CAWSDYDRGTEAFF. The CDR3 coding sequence is TGTGCCTGGAGTGATTATGACCGGGGCACTGAAGCTTTCTTT.

As regards this clonotype: One end of the junction varies from germline; a read error may be responsible. The V and J genes are TRBV27 and TRBJ2-5, with a weak D call TRBD2 (7 bases). Germline CDR1 MNHEY, CDR2 SMNVEV (reference sequence). CDR3 length equals 13 residues. The CDR3 region has the DNA TGTGCCCGCAGTTTAGGGGGGGGAGAGCCCCAGTACTTC. Residues: CARSLGGGEPQYF.